The 20 T cell receptor beta chains reported below all come from one sample, sequenced in a study of cytomegalovirus exposure and HLA in healthy donors. The PCR made use of 60 Vbeta and 13 Jbeta primers. TCRdb keeps only in-frame clones here, not all; method: immunoSEQ multiplex PCR. The ten most abundant clones cover under 2.5% of a sample with 120,000 to 150,000 clones. The sequencing input was PBMCs. All receptors come from a woman under 30 in good health and CMV-seronegative.

On this clone: At one end the junction does not follow the germline gene, possibly because of a read error. The V call is TRBV27, the J call TRBJ1-1; D not resolved. Germline lookup yields CDR1 MNHEY and CDR2 SMNVEV (reference sequence). The CDR3 is 13 amino acids. The chain's CDR3 is CASGLTLNTEAFF. CDR3 DNA: TGTGCCAGCGGTTTGACTCTGAACACTGAAGCTTTCTTT.

The chain recombines TRBV5-4 with TRBJ2-5, with D perhaps TRBD2 (6 bases). The tail of the sequence fits TRBJ2-7 better, so the J call may be wrong. Germline V CDR1 and CDR2: SGHNT, YYREEE (reference sequence). The CDR3 is made up of 15 amino acids. CDR3 nucleotide sequence: TGTGCCAGCAGCTTGTCCTCCGGGGGTTCCTACGAGCAGTACTTC. It translates to CASSLSSGGSYEQYF.

The gene calls are TRBV5-4 and TRBJ2-7, with TRBD2 matching over 12 bases. Germline values: CDR1 SGHNT, CDR2 YYREEE (reference sequence). The CDR3 extends over 18 amino acids. Trimming at V came to 0 bases and at J to 2 bases, leaving 9 bases not matched to a gene. This chain's CDR3 is CASSLAGTSGFTAYEQYF. The CDR3 nucleotides read TGTGCCAGCAGCTTGGCCGGGACTAGCGGGTTTACTGCCTACGAGCAGTACTTC. Supplemented by reference TRBV5-4 and TRBJ2-7, the full variable domain reads ETGVTQSPTHLIKTRGQQVTLRCSSQSGHNTVSWYQQALGQGPQFIFQYYREEENGRGNFPPRFSGLQFPNYSSELNVNALELDDSALYLCASSLAGTSGFTAYEQYFGPGTRLTVT.

CDR3 DNA: TGTGCCAGCAGGCCGGGACAGCCAAATTCACCCCTCCACTTT. It translates to CASRPGQPNSPLHF. The genes are TRBV6-1 and TRBJ1-6; 7 nucleotides align to TRBD1. V gave up 6 bases and J gave up 7 bases; unmatched junction bases: 6. The CDR3 is made up of 14 amino acids. CDR1 is MNHNS, CDR2 SASEGT, per germline.

The chain joins TRBV11-2 to TRBJ2-3; 7 bases align to TRBD2. The CDR3 is 16 residues long. Germline loops: CDR1 SGHAT, CDR2 FQNNGV. Trimming cost V 2 bases and J 0 bases; bases outside gene matches: 5. The CDR3 protein is CASSLHRLASTDTQYF. CDR3 nucleotides: TGTGCCAGCAGCTTACACAGACTAGCAAGCACAGATACGCAGTATTTT.

The V and J genes are TRBV7-2 and TRBJ1-1, with D unresolved. The germline V and J ends were trimmed by 2 bases and 2 bases, with 6 bases remaining between them. The germline gives CDR1 SGHTA, CDR2 FQGNSA. The CDR3 has 13 amino acids. The CDR3 loop reads CASSLSQNTEAFF. The CDR3 bases are TGTGCCAGCAGCTTATCACAAAACACTGAAGCTTTCTTT.

The chain recombines TRBV6-6 with TRBJ2-7, with 7 nucleotides matching TRBD1. The V and J ends lost 4 bases and 2 bases, in that order; junction bases with no gene match: 5. This CDR3 comprises 14 residues. Per the germline V gene, CDR1 is MNHNY and CDR2 is SVGAGI (reference sequence). The CDR3 region has the DNA TGTGCCAGCAGTTCCGACAGGGAGCCCTACGAGCAGTACGTC. This gives the protein CASSSDREPYEQYV.

The V call is TRBV5-5, the J call TRBJ1-5; 7 bases map to TRBD1. With V trimmed by 3 bases and J by 6 bases, 6 bases remained unmatched. The CDR3 consists of 14 residues. Germline V gene data show CDR1 as SGHKS and CDR2 as YYEKEE (reference sequence). CDR3 DNA sequence: TGTGCCAGCAGCTCGACAGGGAAAACTCAGCCCCAGCATTTT. Its protein product is CASSSTGKTQPQHF.

The rearrangement links TRBV7-9 to TRBJ2-3; weak D call: TRBD2 (5 bases). The CDR3 extends over 15 amino acids. Per the germline V gene, CDR1 is SEHNR and CDR2 is FQNEAQ (reference sequence). Trimming shortened V by 5 bases and J by 2 bases, and 14 bases separated the two germline ends. The chain's CDR3 is CASSPSGGSTDTQYF. The CDR3 DNA sequence: TGTGCCAGCAGCCCCTCGGGCGGGTCCACAGATACGCAGTATTTT. Looking up the rest from reference TRBV7-9 and TRBJ2-3 gives the full variable domain: DTGVSQNPRHKITKRGQNVTFRCDPISEHNRLYWYRQTLGQGPEFLTYFQNEAQLEKSRLLSDRFSAERPKGSFSTLEIQRTEQGDSAMYLCASSPSGGSTDTQYFGPGTRLTVL.

This chain uses TRBV6-5 with TRBJ2-7; 9 bases match TRBD1. The junction had 5 bases not matched to a gene; V was cut back by 4 bases and J by 1 base. CDR3 length: 15 amino acids. Germline V gives CDR1 MNHEY, CDR2 SVGAGI. CDR3 sequence (DNA): TGTGCCAGCAGTTCCGACAGGGGGATATCCTACGAGCAGTACTTC. As protein: CASSSDRGISYEQYF.

The J gene is TRBJ2-5, the V gene TRBV6-5; D is perhaps TRBD1 (6 bases). Germline V lookup: CDR1 MNHEY, CDR2 SVGAGI. The CDR3 length is 15 residues. With 0 bases removed from V and 9 bases from J, the gap between germline ends came to 17 bases. CDR3 DNA: TGTGCCAGCAGTTACTCGACAGGAAACCGTGGAGCCCAGTACTTC. Encoded protein: CASSYSTGNRGAQYF.

This chain connects TRBV5-6 to TRBJ1-5, with TRBD1 matching 8 bases. The CDR3 loop spans 13 amino acids. CDR1 is SGHDT and CDR2 is YYEEEE in the germline V gene. J lost 5 bases, V lost 4 bases, and 2 bases had no gene match. The CDR3 loop reads CASSTGGHQPQHF. For the CDR3, the DNA is TGTGCCAGCAGCACAGGGGGTCATCAGCCCCAGCATTTT.

In DNA, the CDR3 is TGTGCCAGCAGAGGAGGGGCGGGTTCTTCAGATACGCAGTATTTT. Its protein is CASRGGAGSSDTQYF. The chain couples TRBV6-1 to TRBJ2-3, with D perhaps TRBD2 (6 bases). With 6 bases removed from V and 4 bases from J, the gap between germline ends came to 17 bases. The CDR3 totals 15 residues. Germline CDR1 is MNHNS and CDR2 is SASEGT.

This rearrangement joins TRBV2 to TRBJ2-3, with 11 bases lining up with TRBD1. This CDR3 comprises 14 residues. In germline, CDR1 is SNHLY, CDR2 FYNNEI. The ends lost 6 bases at V and 4 bases at J; junction bases unmatched: 3. The CDR3 loop is CASRDRGHADTQYF. CDR3 nucleotides: TGTGCCAGCAGGGACAGGGGGCATGCAGATACGCAGTATTTT.

The chain joins TRBV28 to TRBJ1-1; D not certain. Looked up from germline, CDR1 is MDHEN and CDR2 is SYDVKM. V was clipped by 7 bases and J by 5 bases, with 11 bases between them. The CDR3 runs 12 residues. In nucleotides, the CDR3 is TGTGCCAGCACCCCATCGGGTACTGAAGCTTTCTTT. Translated: CASTPSGTEAFF. The entire variable domain, with the rest obtained from reference TRBV28 and TRBJ1-1, is as follows: DVKVTQSSRYLVKRTGEKVFLECVQDMDHENMFWYRQDPGLGLRLIYFSYDVKMKEKGDIPEGYSVSREKKERFSLILESASTNQTSMYLCASTPSGTEAFFGQGTRLTVV.

The chain recombines TRBV29-1 with TRBJ2-5, with 9 bases aligning to TRBD2. The better agreement between TRBJ2-7 and the DNA end casts doubt on the J call. The germline V gene has CDR1 SQVTM and CDR2 ANQGSEA. This CDR3 has 13 amino acids. In nucleotides, the CDR3 is TGCAGCGCCTTAGCGGGAGTGGGCTACGAGCAGTACTTC. It yields the protein CSALAGVGYEQYF.

The CDR3 DNA is TGTGCCAGCAGTTACAAGGACAGGGAGGCGGGCTACACCTTC. Protein sequence: CASSYKDREAGYTF. The chain uses TRBV6-6 and TRBJ1-2; 8 bases line up with TRBD1. The CDR3 consists of 14 residues. In germline, CDR1 is MNHNY, CDR2 SVGAGI (reference sequence). V gave up 2 bases and J gave up 8 bases; unmatched junction bases: 7.

DNA of the CDR3: TGTGCCAGCACCCCCCAGGGTAATACTGAAGCTTTCTTT. It codes for CASTPQGNTEAFF. The chain links TRBV6-5 to TRBJ1-1; D is possibly TRBD1 (5 bases). The V gene's germline CDR1 is MNHEY and CDR2 SVGAGI. The CDR3 has 13 amino acids. V was trimmed by 7 bases and J by 5 bases, leaving 14 bases between them.

The rearrangement uses TRBV6-1 and TRBJ2-7; D is perhaps TRBD2 (6 bases). Germline CDR1 MNHNS, CDR2 SASEGT. The V gene lost 4 bases and the J gene lost 2 bases, with 18 bases spanning the gap. There are 16 residues in the CDR3. The CDR3 protein is CASSGEALRSPYEQYF. The CDR3 nucleotides are TGTGCCAGCAGTGGGGAGGCGTTAAGGTCCCCCTACGAGCAGTACTTC.

The rearrangement uses TRBV27 and TRBJ1-2, with a weak D call TRBD1 (5 bases). Germline CDR1 and CDR2: MNHEY and SMNVEV (reference sequence). The ends were cut back, 6 bases at V and 7 bases at J, with 12 bases in the middle. The CDR3 is 12 residues long. CDR3 sequence reads: CASSAPQGGYTF. The CDR3 DNA is TGTGCCAGCAGCGCCCCGCAGGGTGGCTACACCTTC.